The rows below give T cell receptor beta chains drawn from one sample of a study of cytomegalovirus exposure and HLA in healthy donors. Here immunoSEQ multiplex PCR was the method, and the copy in TCRdb shows in-frame clones only, minus some. The top ten clones hold under 20% of a sample with about 75,000 clones, roughly 84% of them seen once. The specimen was PBMCs. These TCRs come from a man between 65 and 85 years old in good health and CMV-seropositive. Each CDR3 is given without its conserved first and last residue. Fields, in order: J gene, V gene, CDR3 length, CDR3 protein.

>TRBJ1-5|TRBV19|12
ASSRRGINQPQH
>TRBJ2-5|TRBV14|13
ASSQGLAGEETQY
>TRBJ1-3|TRBV19|12
ASSNTGESNTIY
>TRBJ1-4|TRBV2|12
ASSGQGRGEKLF
>TRBJ1-1|TRBV27|12
ASRYMTGETEAF
>TRBJ2-5|TRBV11-2|13
ASSLGGQGAETQY
>TRBJ2-3|TRBV5-1|13
ASSSGTLSTDTQY
>TRBJ2-7|TRBV19|14
ASSVLGISGRYEQY
>TRBJ2-1|TRBV7-9|12
ASTRSLAGNEQF
>TRBJ1-4|TRBV5-8|12
ASSPGTGGRKLF
>TRBJ2-7|TRBV5-4|12
ASSFLDTPFEQY
>TRBJ2-3|TRBV6-5|13
ASRLERGGTDTQY
>TRBJ1-5|TRBV30|13
AWSGSGHFNQPQH
>TRBJ2-3|TRBV5-1|12
ASSLSAGTDTQY
>TRBJ2-5|TRBV6-5|12
ASRPGLASETQY
>TRBJ2-7|TRBV29-1|10
SVEVSPYEQY
>TRBJ2-2|TRBV7-3|13
ASSGARGQAGELF
>TRBJ2-3|TRBV5-4|14
ASSLDEGTGGDTQY
>TRBJ2-3|TRBV2|18
ASSELATGKDSSVADTQY
>TRBJ2-5|TRBV7-2|13
ASSSGGYNRETQY
>TRBJ2-2|TRBV7-2|14
ASSLEGWGGPGELF
>TRBJ1-2|TRBV5-1|13
ASSPSQGAQGGYT
>TRBJ2-1|TRBV28|12
ASSSLVTGNEQF
>TRBJ2-2|TRBV2|13
ASTRDFQNTGELF
>TRBJ2-4|TRBV6-5|12
ASGRGLAKNIQY
>TRBJ2-1|TRBV5-4|14
ASSLSPVLLYNEQF
>TRBJ2-7|TRBV2|9
ASRRDYEQY
>TRBJ2-4|TRBV4-1|15
ASSQGWSGRAKNIQY
>TRBJ1-1|TRBV30|13
AWSVRQGGYTEAF
>TRBJ2-1|TRBV6-1|13
ASSEVRGVGNEQF
>TRBJ1-5|TRBV28|13
ASSLGQGGNQPQH
>TRBJ2-5|TRBV7-2|13
ASSLARADQETQY
>TRBJ1-1|TRBV2|12
ASRLTGLNTEAF
>TRBJ2-7|TRBV7-7|11
ASSLQELSTQY
>TRBJ2-7|TRBV5-1|17
ASSYAPGLAGGFTYEQY
>TRBJ1-2|TRBV29-1|10
SVREGVDGYT
>TRBJ1-5|TRBV30|15
AWSVNTDGLGNQPQH
>TRBJ1-2|TRBV2|11
ASRQGFNYGYT
>TRBJ2-3|TRBV19|13
ASSRLAGGPDTQY
>TRBJ1-2|TRBV6-5|11
ASSTWTGNGYT
>TRBJ2-5|TRBV6-6|13
ASSYGLAGVETQY
>TRBJ1-2|TRBV28|14
ASSSEDRPHLYGYT
>TRBJ2-2|TRBV10-1|11
ASSPGVTGELF
>TRBJ2-3|TRBV7-2|15
ASSLSTSGGSTDTQY
>TRBJ1-1|TRBV5-1|10
ASREGGTEAF
>TRBJ1-3|TRBV16|12
ASSQRITGNTIY
>TRBJ1-1|TRBV25-1|11
ASSDLRGIEAF